A selection of T cell receptor beta chains follows, all from one sample in a study of blood T cell repertoires in COVID-19. Libraries were prepared by immunoSEQ multiplex PCR; TCRdb keeps only in-frame clonotypes and omits some of them. The sample includes nearly 200,000 clones, 70% to 85% of them seen just once. The sequencing input was peripheral blood. These receptors all come from a human donor with acute or convalescent COVID-19. The donor label of this sample is uncertain. CDR3s include the opening cysteine and the closing phenylalanine or tryptophan. D genes are given only for firm matches. The listing skips clone size in some rows; elsewhere it reads once, few, many or a size class.

v_call	d_call	clone_size	j_call	cdr3_nt	cdr3_aa
TRBV24-1	NA	NA	TRBJ2-1	TGTGCCACCAGTGATGGGGACTGGGTGAACAATGAGCAGTTCTTC	CATSDGDWVNNEQFF
TRBV2	NA	once	TRBJ2-7	TGTGCCAGCACAGTTAGCCCCTACGAGCAGTACTTC	CASTVSPYEQYF
TRBV9	TRBD1	few	TRBJ1-6	TGTGCCAGCAGCGCCCTTGGACAGGGATCACCCCTCCACTTT	CASSALGQGSPLHF
TRBV24-1	TRBD1	NA	TRBJ2-7	TGTGCCACCAGTGATTCCGGGCAGGGGGCCTGGCAGTACTTC	CATSDSGQGAWQYF
TRBV2	TRBD1	NA	TRBJ1-6	TGTGCCACCTATGGACAGGCTGATTCACCCCTCCACTTT	CATYGQADSPLHF
TRBV27	NA	NA	TRBJ1-4	TGTGCCAGCAGTTTAAATCAGGGTAACGAAAAACTGTTTTTT	CASSLNQGNEKLFF
TRBV3-1/TRBV3-2	TRBD1	NA	TRBJ1-6	TGTGCCAGCAGCCAAGAGGGGGGACAGGGGAATTCACCCCTCCACTTT	CASSQEGGQGNSPLHF
TRBV2	TRBD1	NA	TRBJ1-6	TGTGCCAGCCGGACAGGCGGGAATTCACCCCTCCACTTT	CASRTGGNSPLHF
TRBV11-2	TRBD1	NA	TRBJ1-1	TGTGCCAGCAGTCCCTCGGACAGGGGGAACACTGAAGCTTTCTTT	CASSPSDRGNTEAFF
TRBV9	NA	NA	TRBJ2-1	TGTGCCAGCAGCGTGGGCGGGGTTATCAATGAGCAGTTCTTC	CASSVGGVINEQFF
TRBV6-5	NA	NA	TRBJ2-5	TGTGCCAGCACCCCGTCCGGGGGTTTAGGAGAGACCCAGTACTTC	CASTPSGGLGETQYF
TRBV29-1	NA	NA	TRBJ2-7	TGCAGCGTTTCATCTACGGGATACGAGCAGTACTTC	CSVSSTGYEQYF
TRBV5-1	NA	NA	TRBJ2-6	TGCGCCAGCAGCTTACAGGGTACCGGGGCCAACGTCCTGACTTTC	CASSLQGTGANVLTF
TRBV24-1	TRBD2	once	TRBJ2-3	TGTGCCACCAGTGATTCGTTGGCGGGAGAAGGAGCAGATACGCAGTATTTT	CATSDSLAGEGADTQYF
TRBV4-2	TRBD1	NA	TRBJ1-2	TGTGCCAGCAGCCAAGGTCTAGGGGGACAGAACTATGGCTACACCTTC	CASSQGLGGQNYGYTF
TRBV19	NA	once	TRBJ2-7	TGTGCCAGTAGTATAAGGGGCGGAACCTACGAGCAGTACTTC	CASSIRGGTYEQYF
TRBV19	TRBD1	NA	TRBJ1-1	TGTGCCAGCGCTCCTGACAGGGTAAACACTGAAGCTTTCTTT	CASAPDRVNTEAFF
TRBV9	NA	NA	TRBJ2-5	TGTGCCAGCAGCGTTAGCAGGGCCCAGGAGACCCAGTACTTC	CASSVSRAQETQYF
TRBV9	TRBD1	NA	TRBJ2-1	TGTGCCAGCAGCGTAGGACAGGGGTTAGACAATGAGCAGTTCTTC	CASSVGQGLDNEQFF
TRBV5-1	TRBD1	NA	TRBJ2-7	TGCGCCAGCAGCTTGGAGGGGAGAGGGACAGGGGGCGAGCAGTACTTC	CASSLEGRGTGGEQYF
TRBV6-5	TRBD1	NA	TRBJ1-1	TGTGCCAGCAGCTTACGGGGACAGGGTGGAGAAGCTTTCTTT	CASSLRGQGGEAFF
TRBV2	TRBD1	NA	TRBJ1-6	TGTGCCAGCAGTGAACGGGACAGGGGCGCTAATTCACCCCTCCACTTT	CASSERDRGANSPLHF
TRBV5-1	TRBD2	NA	TRBJ2-1	TGCGCCAGCAGTTCCGGTGGCGGGAGGGTTTTCGATGAGCAGTTCTTC	CASSSGGGRVFDEQFF
TRBV10-3	TRBD2	NA	TRBJ2-1	TGTGCCATCAGGATTAGCGGGAGCTCCTACAATGAGCAGTTCTTC	CAIRISGSSYNEQFF
TRBV13	TRBD2	NA	TRBJ2-1	TGTGCCAGCATCCGGATAGCGGGGAGCTCCTACAATGAGCAGTTCTTC	CASIRIAGSSYNEQFF
TRBV18	NA	NA	TRBJ1-1	TGTGCCAGCTCACCGGGACTGGGAAGCACTGAAGCTTTCTTT	CASSPGLGSTEAFF
TRBV28	NA	NA	TRBJ1-4	TGTGCCAGCAACGGAGGGGCTGATGAAAAACTGTTTTTT	CASNGGADEKLFF
TRBV11-2	NA	NA	TRBJ2-5	TGTGCCAGCAGTGGTGGTCAGGGCCGGACCCAGTACTTC	CASSGGQGRTQYF
TRBV30	NA	NA	TRBJ2-6	TGTGCCTGGAGCGGGGGACAGTCGGCCAACGTCCTGACTTTC	CAWSGGQSANVLTF
TRBV5-4	TRBD2	once	TRBJ2-7	TGTGCCAGCAGCCGCGGACTAGCGGACGAGCAGTACTTC	CASSRGLADEQYF
TRBV5-1	TRBD1	NA	TRBJ1-5	TGCGCCAGCAGCTCTCCAGATGCTACCCGGGACAGGGTTAGCAATCAGCCCCAGCATTTT	CASSSPDATRDRVSNQPQHF
TRBV2	NA	NA	TRBJ1-2	TGTGCCAGCACTAATGAACTCGGGAATCGGGGAAACTATGGCTACACCTTC	CASTNELGNRGNYGYTF
TRBV19	NA	NA	TRBJ2-1	TGTGCCAGTAGTATAGATAGGCCGGGGATTGGGTCCTACAATGAGCAGTTCTTC	CASSIDRPGIGSYNEQFF
TRBV4-3	TRBD1	few	TRBJ2-2	TGCGCCAGCAGCCAGGGGGACAGGGCAGACACCGGGGAGCTGTTTTTT	CASSQGDRADTGELFF
TRBV19	NA	few	TRBJ1-1	TGTGCCAGTACCCCTGAGGGATGGGGCACTGAAGCTTTCTTT	CASTPEGWGTEAFF
TRBV16	NA	few	TRBJ1-5	TGTGCCAGCAAACCGGACACCAGCAATCAGCCCCAGCATTTT	CASKPDTSNQPQHF
TRBV4-1	NA	NA	TRBJ2-2	TGCGCCAGCCGTGCGGGGAACACCGGGGAGCTGTTTTTT	CASRAGNTGELFF
TRBV18	TRBD2	NA	TRBJ2-7	TGTGCCAGCTCACCTGGGCCCGCGGGAGGAAGTACGAAGCAGTACTTC	CASSPGPAGGSTKQYF
TRBV4-2	TRBD2	NA	TRBJ2-5	TGTGCCAGCAGCCAAGGAGGAAAAACCGGGACTAGCATGGTAGAGACCCAGTACTTC	CASSQGGKTGTSMVETQYF
TRBV6-5	TRBD1	NA	TRBJ1-3	TGTGCCAGCAGCTCTACAGGGGGAGCTGGAAACACCATATATTTT	CASSSTGGAGNTIYF
TRBV6-5	NA	NA	TRBJ1-1	TGTGCCAGCAGTTACTCCCCAGGGGCGAACACTGAAGCTTTCTTT	CASSYSPGANTEAFF
TRBV6-5	TRBD1	NA	TRBJ2-7	TGTGCCAGCATTCCTGACAGGGGCGGCTACGAGCAGTACTTC	CASIPDRGGYEQYF
TRBV11-2	TRBD1	NA	TRBJ1-2	TGTGCCAGCAGCGCACAGGGGAATGGCTACACCTTC	CASSAQGNGYTF
TRBV7-2	NA	NA	TRBJ2-5	TGTGCCAGCAGCGCAGGGGTCCAAGAGACCCAGTACTTC	CASSAGVQETQYF
TRBV24-1	TRBD2	NA	TRBJ2-1	TGTGCCACCAGTGTAACTAGCGGCTACAATGAGCAGTTCTTC	CATSVTSGYNEQFF
TRBV5-8	NA	NA	TRBJ1-1	TGTGCCAGCAGCTTCAGAGGGATTATGAACACTGAAGCTTTCTTT	CASSFRGIMNTEAFF